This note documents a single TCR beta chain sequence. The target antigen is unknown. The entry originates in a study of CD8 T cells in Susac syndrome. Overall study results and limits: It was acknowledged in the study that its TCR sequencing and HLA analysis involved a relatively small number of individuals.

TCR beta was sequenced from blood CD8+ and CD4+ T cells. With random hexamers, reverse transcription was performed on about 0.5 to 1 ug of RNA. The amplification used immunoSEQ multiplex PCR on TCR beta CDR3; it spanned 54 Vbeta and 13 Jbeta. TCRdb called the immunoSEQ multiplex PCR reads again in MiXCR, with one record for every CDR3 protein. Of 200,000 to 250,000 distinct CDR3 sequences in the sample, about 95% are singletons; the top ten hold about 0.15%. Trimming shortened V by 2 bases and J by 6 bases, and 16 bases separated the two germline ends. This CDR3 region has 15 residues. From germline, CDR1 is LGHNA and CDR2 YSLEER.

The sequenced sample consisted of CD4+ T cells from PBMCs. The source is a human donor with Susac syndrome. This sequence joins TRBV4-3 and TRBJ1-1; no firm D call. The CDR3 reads CASSQIPPLGPEAFF. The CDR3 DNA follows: TGCGCCAGCAGCCAAATCCCGCCTCTGGGCCCTGAAGCTTTCTTT.